This T cell receptor (beta chain) came from a study of T cells in localized non-small cell lung cancer. The protocol was immunoSEQ multiplex PCR, while the TCRdb copy is restricted to in-frame clones and leaves out a portion. The sample gives roughly 6,000 clones, about nine tenths of which show up once; roughly 17% is in the top ten. Germline lookup yields CDR1 MGHRA and CDR2 YSYEKL. V shed 2 bases, J shed 15 bases, and the junction held 10 bases outside the gene matches. The CDR3 has 13 residues. The chain recombines TRBV4-1 with TRBJ2-1; 7 bases are a match to TRBD2. The TCR originated in a male donor aged 60 or over with stage I lung adenocarcinoma. Source: peripheral blood, taken before any cancer treatment. The CDR3 is CASSQSTGGRPFF. The CDR3 DNA reads as TGCGCCAGCAGCCAATCAACCGGCGGGAGACCGTTCTTC.